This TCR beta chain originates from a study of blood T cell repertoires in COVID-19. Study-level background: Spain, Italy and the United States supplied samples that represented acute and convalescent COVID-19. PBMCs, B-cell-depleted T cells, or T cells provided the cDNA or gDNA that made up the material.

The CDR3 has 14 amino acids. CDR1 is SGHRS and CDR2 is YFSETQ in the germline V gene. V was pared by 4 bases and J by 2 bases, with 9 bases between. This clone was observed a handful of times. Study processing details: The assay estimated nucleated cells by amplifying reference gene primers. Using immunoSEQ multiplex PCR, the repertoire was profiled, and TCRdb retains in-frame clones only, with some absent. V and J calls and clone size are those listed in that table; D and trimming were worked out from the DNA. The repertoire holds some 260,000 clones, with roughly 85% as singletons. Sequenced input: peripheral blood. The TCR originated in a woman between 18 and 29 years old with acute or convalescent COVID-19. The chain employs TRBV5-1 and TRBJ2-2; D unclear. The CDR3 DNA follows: TGCGCCAGCAGCACCCGACACAACACCGGGGAGCTGTTTTTT. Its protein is CASSTRHNTGELFF.